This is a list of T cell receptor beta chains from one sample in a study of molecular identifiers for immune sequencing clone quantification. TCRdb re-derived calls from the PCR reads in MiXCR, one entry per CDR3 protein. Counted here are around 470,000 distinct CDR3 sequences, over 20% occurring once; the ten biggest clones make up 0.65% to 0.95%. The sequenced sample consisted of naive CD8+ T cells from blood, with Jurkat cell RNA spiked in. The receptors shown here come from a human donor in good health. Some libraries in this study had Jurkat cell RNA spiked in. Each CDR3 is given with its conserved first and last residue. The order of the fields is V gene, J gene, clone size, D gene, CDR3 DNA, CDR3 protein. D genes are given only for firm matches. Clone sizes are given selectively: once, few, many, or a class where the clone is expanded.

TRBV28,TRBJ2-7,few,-,TGTGCCAGCAGTTTTCACGGCTACGAGCAGTACTTC,CASSFHGYEQYF
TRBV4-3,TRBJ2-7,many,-,TGCGCCAGCAGCCAAGATCCGGGGGCGCAACGATCCGAGCAGTACTTC,CASSQDPGAQRSEQYF
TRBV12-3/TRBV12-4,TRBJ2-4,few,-,TGTGCCAGCAGTTTAGAGGTCATTTACAGGGACGTTCAGTACTTC,CASSLEVIYRDVQYF
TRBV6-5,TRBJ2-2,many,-,TGTGCCAGCAGTTACGACAGTGGGGACACCGGGGAGCTGTTTTTT,CASSYDSGDTGELFF
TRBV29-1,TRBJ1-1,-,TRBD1,TGCAGCGTTGACCAGATTATGGACAGGAACATGAACACTGAAGCTTTCTTT,CSVDQIMDRNMNTEAFF
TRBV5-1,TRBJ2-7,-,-,TGCGCCAGCAGCTTTGGGGCGGGCTACGAGCAGTACTTC,CASSFGAGYEQYF
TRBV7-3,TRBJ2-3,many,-,TGTGCCAGCAGCTTAATAGGAACAAACACAGATACGCAGTATTTT,CASSLIGTNTDTQYF
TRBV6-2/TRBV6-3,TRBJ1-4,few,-,TGTGCCAGCAGTTACTCATTCGGGGATTGGAGGCTGTTTTTT,CASSYSFGDWRLFF
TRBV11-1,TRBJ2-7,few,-,TGTGCCAGCAGCTTTGAGGTCGGGAGCTCCTACGAGCAGTACTTC,CASSFEVGSSYEQYF
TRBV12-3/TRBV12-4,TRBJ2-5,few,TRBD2,TGTGCCAGCATCTCAAGCGGGGGGGCTGTGGAGACCCAGTACTTC,CASISSGGAVETQYF
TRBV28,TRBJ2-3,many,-,TGTGCCAGCAGGGACCCCACAGATACGCAGTATTTT,CASRDPTDTQYF
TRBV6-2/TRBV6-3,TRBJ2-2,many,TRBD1,TGTGCCAGCAGTTACCGGACAGGGTCCGCCGGGGAGCTGTTTTTT,CASSYRTGSAGELFF
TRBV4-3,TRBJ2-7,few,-,TGCGCCAGCAGCCAAGGGCCAGCTCCGTCCTACGAGCAGTACTTC,CASSQGPAPSYEQYF
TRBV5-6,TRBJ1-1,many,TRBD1,TGTGCCAGCAGCTTGGTCCCAGGGACAGCTGAAGCTTTCTTT,CASSLVPGTAEAFF
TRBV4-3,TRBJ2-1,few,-,TGCGCCAGCAGCCCGGTGGACAGCCTAACCTACAATGAGCAGTTCTTC,CASSPVDSLTYNEQFF